This T cell receptor beta chain originates from a study of radiotherapy plus CTLA-4 blockade in lung cancer. The CDR3 is 16 residues long. Germline values: CDR1 LNHDA, CDR2 SQIVND (reference sequence). The V gene lost 6 bases and the J gene lost 11 bases, with 26 bases spanning the gap. This table comes from immunoSEQ multiplex PCR, and its TCRdb copy is limited to in-frame clones, with some not included. The profile shows about 76,000 clones, approximately 80% of them singletons. The V and J genes are TRBV19 and TRBJ1-5; a possible D gene is TRBD1 (6 bases). This TCR was sampled from a human donor with non-small cell lung cancer who had stable disease on radiotherapy plus ipilimumab. Specimen: peripheral blood, collected from a patient treated with radiotherapy plus ipilimumab. CDR3 bases: TGTGCCAGTAGCCCCCCGGGGGGGAGGGGGGGGTCAGCCCAGCATTTT. Translated, it gives CASSPPGGRGGSAQHF. Complete variable domain (other parts from reference TRBV19 and TRBJ1-5): DGGITQSPKYLFRKEGQNVTLSCEQNLNHDAMYWYRQDPGQGLRLIYYSQIVNDFQKGDIAEGYSVSREKKESFPLTVTSAQKNPTAFYLCASSPPGGRGGSAQHFGDGTRLSIL.